These 4 T cell receptor beta chains originate from one sample sequenced in a study of early T cells in non-severe SARS-CoV-2 infection. MiXCR, applied by TCRdb to the 5' RACE reads, yields one record per CDR3 protein. The repertoire includes fewer than 85,000 distinct CDR3 sequences, roughly an eighth of them detected once, and roughly 6% sits in the top ten. Sequencing was carried out using whole blood. The receptors originated from an adult who was a healthcare worker with PCR-confirmed SARS-CoV-2 infection or an uninfected control (not recorded which).

Ten or more counts support this clonotype. The chain joins TRBV20-1 to TRBJ1-5; a weak D match, TRBD1 (5 bases). Germline assignment: CDR1 DFQATT and CDR2 SNEGSKA (reference sequence). Trimming removed 3 bases from V and 7 bases from J, with 10 bases in between. CDR3 length: 12 amino acids. The CDR3 DNA follows: TGCAGTGCTAGGGCCTGGGGGCAGCCCCAGCATTTT. As protein: CSARAWGQPQHF.

This clonotype was seen repeatedly, ten times or more. This chain connects TRBV7-9 to TRBJ1-4, with a possible D match to TRBD1 (6 bases). The CDR3 loop spans 14 amino acids. Trimming left V 2 bases short and J 5 bases short, with 9 bases between. CDR1 and CDR2 (germline): SEHNR, FQNEAQ (reference sequence). The CDR3 nucleotides read TGTGCCAGCAGCTTACGGGGGCGGAATGAAAAACTGTTTTTT. This codes for CASSLRGRNEKLFF.

This clonotype has more than one count but fewer than ten. The chain joins TRBV6-5 to TRBJ2-7; 9 bases match TRBD1. Looked up from germline, CDR1 is MNHEY and CDR2 is SVGAGI. This CDR3 comprises 16 residues. With V trimmed by 0 bases and J by 0 bases, 3 bases remained unmatched. The CDR3 spells CASSYSGQGYSYEQYF. In DNA, the CDR3 is TGTGCCAGCAGTTACTCTGGACAGGGGTACTCCTACGAGCAGTACTTC.

About this clonotype itself: An end of the junction does not agree with germline; a read error may underlie this. The chain is built from TRBV4-1 and TRBJ1-2; D is unresolved. CDR1 and CDR2 from the germline V gene are MGHRA and YSYEKL. The CDR3 runs to 15 residues. CDR3 protein: CASSQDFGRTYAYTF. In DNA, the CDR3 is TGCGCCAGCAGCCAAGATTTTGGCCGGACCTATGCCTACACCTTC.